This TCR beta chain is drawn from a study of response to subunit inactivated influenza vaccine. V was pared by 0 bases and J by 1 base, with 15 bases between. This CDR3 has 17 residues. Per the germline V gene, CDR1 is MNHEY and CDR2 is SVGAGI. Overall study results and limits: Few new T cells, the authors suggested, are recruited by each seasonal influenza vaccination.

TCRdb processed the RT-PCR reads anew with MiXCR; each CDR3 protein has one entry. The table records roughly 700,000 distinct CDR3 sequences, approximately 15% of them present only once. Notes on this clonotype: Antigen: not known.

The V gene is TRBV6-5, the J gene TRBJ2-5, with TRBD1 as a possible D gene (6 bases). The receptor comes from a man between 50 and 59 years old who received an inactivated influenza vaccine. The source material was PBMCs from blood, sampled roughly 15 days before vaccination. CDR3 bases: TGTGCCAGCAGTTACTCGATTTCGGGACACCTCCAAGAGACCCAGTACTTC. It encodes CASSYSISGHLQETQYF.